The rows below give T cell receptor beta chains drawn from one sample of a study of T cells in Graves' hyperthyroidism and ophthalmopathy. Each CDR3 protein gets one entry after TCRdb re-called the multiplex PCR reads with MiXCR. The table lists 300,000 to 450,000 distinct CDR3 sequences, around 25% of them singletons. Sequencing input: blood. These receptor sequences come from a man over 45 with Graves' hyperthyroidism. The CDR3 runs from the conserved cysteine through the conserved F or W. D genes are given only for firm matches. Only part of the rows carry a size: once, few, many, or a class if the clone is expanded.

TRBD1	many	TRBV28	TRBJ1-1	TGTGCCAGCAGTTCTCAGGGGGACACTGAAGCTTTCTTT	CASSSQGDTEAFF
-	many	TRBV6-1	TRBJ1-1	TGTGCCAGCAGCCAGGGACACTCGGGGAACACTGAAGCTTTCTTT	CASSQGHSGNTEAFF
-	many	TRBV28	TRBJ2-3	TGTGCCAGCAGTGGGGCCGGGTCCTCGGAGGGGACAGATACGCAGTATTTT	CASSGAGSSEGTDTQYF
TRBD1	many	TRBV3-1	TRBJ1-2	TGTGCCAGCAGCCGGACGACAGGGTCCCACTATGGCTACACCTTC	CASSRTTGSHYGYTF
TRBD1	-	TRBV10-3	TRBJ1-2	TGTGCCATCAGTAACACCTCACCGGGACAGGGGGCAGGCTACACCTTC	CAISNTSPGQGAGYTF
-	few	TRBV7-9	TRBJ2-7	TGTGCCAGCAGCTACGGCCGGACAGCAGGCGTATACGAGCAGTACTTC	CASSYGRTAGVYEQYF
-	-	TRBV18	TRBJ2-3	TGTGCCAGCTCACCACCGGCAGGGTCCGGGGATACGCAGTATTTT	CASSPPAGSGDTQYF
-	few	TRBV6-2/TRBV6-3	TRBJ2-1	TGTGCCAGCAGTTTCGGGTTCTACAATGAGCAGTTCTTC	CASSFGFYNEQFF
TRBD2	few	TRBV7-9	TRBJ2-1	TGTGCCAGCAGCCGTGGGACTAGCGGGAGGGCCTACAATGAGCAGTTCTTC	CASSRGTSGRAYNEQFF
TRBD2	many	TRBV28	TRBJ2-1	TGTGCCAGCGCGAGCGGGGGACTTTCCTACAATGAGCAGTTCTTC	CASASGGLSYNEQFF
TRBD1	few	TRBV30	TRBJ1-2	TGTGCCTGGAGGCAGGGGGCATATGGCTACACCTTC	CAWRQGAYGYTF
-	few	TRBV6-1	TRBJ1-5	TGTGCCAGCAGTGAAGTGGCAGGGGCATATAGCAATCAGCCCCAGCATTTT	CASSEVAGAYSNQPQHF
-	many	TRBV6-1	TRBJ2-6	TGTGCCAGCAGCGACAGGCACATTTCTGGGGCCAACGTCCTGACTTTC	CASSDRHISGANVLTF